Listed below are T cell receptor beta chains from one sample, sequenced in a study of CD4 and CD8 cells across lung adenocarcinoma regions. TCRdb re-analysed the PCR reads in MiXCR, keeping a single row per CDR3 protein. The table includes 12,000 to 15,000 distinct CDR3 sequences, approximately 43% detected once. What was sequenced was CD4+ T cells from the center of a lung tumor. These receptors originate from a male donor with lung adenocarcinoma. The CD4 and CD8 labels of this study may be unreliable. The CDR3 runs from the conserved cysteine through the conserved F or W. A D gene is named only where the DNA matches it firmly. Size tells how often a clone was seen (once, few, many) or the class of an expanded clone, and some rows leave it out.

D	J	V	size	CDR3	DNA
NA	TRBJ2-1	TRBV5-1	NA	CASSLGPANEQFF	TGCGCCAGCAGCTTGGGCCCCGCCAATGAGCAGTTCTTC
NA	TRBJ2-3	TRBV7-3	NA	CASSPGLGPEDTQYF	TGTGCCAGCAGCCCGGGGCTAGGACCCGAAGACACGCAGTATTTT
TRBD2	TRBJ2-4	TRBV7-3	medium-sized	CASSLDAGGWNIQYF	TGTGCCAGCAGCTTAGACGCGGGAGGTTGGAACATTCAGTACTTC
NA	TRBJ2-1	TRBV6-1	large	CASIGGNLGNEQFF	TGTGCCAGCATTGGAGGGAACTTAGGCAATGAGCAGTTCTTC
TRBD2	TRBJ2-7	TRBV4-1	medium-sized	CASSQELREGGEQYF	TGCGCCAGCAGCCAAGAGCTGCGGGAGGGCGGCGAGCAGTACTTC
TRBD2	TRBJ2-3	TRBV6-1	once	CASIFSGGASGTQFF	TGTGCCAGCATATTTAGCGGGGGAGCCTCCGGGACGCAGTTTTTT
TRBD2	TRBJ2-1	TRBV6-4	many	CASSEREYNEQFF	TGTGCCAGCAGTGAGCGGGAGTACAATGAGCAGTTCTTC
TRBD1	TRBJ2-3	TRBV6-1	medium-sized	CASSEGTGGTDTQYF	TGTGCCAGCAGTGAAGGGACAGGGGGCACAGATACGCAGTATTTT
NA	TRBJ2-7	TRBV27	medium-sized	CASSSRDAAHYEQYF	TGTGCCAGCAGTTCCCGGGACGCCGCCCACTACGAGCAGTACTTC
TRBD2	TRBJ2-1	TRBV7-3	few	CASSLRAPTSGISWGNEQFF	TGTGCCAGCAGCTTAAGGGCCCCGACTAGCGGAATATCTTGGGGGAATGAGCAGTTCTTC
NA	TRBJ1-1	TRBV6-5	many	CASSPTVNTEAFF	TGTGCCAGCAGTCCGACAGTGAACACTGAAGCTTTCTTT
TRBD1	TRBJ2-4	TRBV5-1	NA	CASGSTAGQGGYAKDTQCF	TGCGCCAGCGGTTCAACCGCGGGACAGGGGGGCTATGCCAAAGACACTCAGTGCTTC
NA	TRBJ1-4	TRBV12-3/TRBV12-4	many	CASSLEGEGDEKLFF	TGTGCCAGCAGTTTAGAAGGGGAAGGGGATGAAAAACTGTTTTTT
TRBD2	TRBJ2-1	TRBV7-2	NA	CASSLLLAGKQFF	TGTGCCAGCAGCTTATTACTAGCGGGAAAGCAGTTCTTC
TRBD2	TRBJ2-1	TRBV12-3/TRBV12-4	NA	CASSNPGLGRFNEQFF	TGTGCCAGCAGTAACCCGGGACTAGGGCGATTCAATGAGCAGTTCTTC
NA	TRBJ2-1	TRBV5-1	many	CASSLGDFSRNEQFF	TGCGCCAGCAGCTTGGGAGATTTTAGCCGCAATGAGCAGTTCTTC
TRBD2	TRBJ2-3	TRBV6-5	medium-sized	CASSYSGGGGDTQYF	TGTGCCAGCAGTTACAGCGGGGGCGGCGGAGATACGCAGTATTTT
NA	TRBJ1-1	TRBV6-5	NA	CASSYSGSAFF	TGTGCCAGCAGTTATTCGGGTTCCGCTTTCTTT
TRBD1	TRBJ2-5	TRBV6-5	medium-sized	CASSYARGRETQYF	TGTGCCAGCAGTTACGCGAGGGGGCGAGAGACCCAGTACTTC
NA	TRBJ1-6	TRBV27	many	CASSWVGGNSPLHF	TGTGCCAGCAGTTGGGTCGGTGGTAATTCACCCCTCCACTTT
TRBD2	TRBJ2-3	TRBV6-1	medium-sized	CASTASGRSESQYF	TGTGCCAGCACCGCTTCCGGGAGGTCCGAATCGCAGTATTTT
TRBD2	TRBJ2-1	TRBV27	medium-sized	CASSLGWGRGLAGGGEQFF	TGTGCCAGCAGTTTAGGGTGGGGTAGGGGACTAGCGGGAGGCGGTGAGCAGTTCTTC
TRBD2	TRBJ2-1	TRBV4-2	many	CASSPLGTTVYNEQFF	TGTGCCAGCAGCCCACTGGGGACTACGGTGTACAATGAGCAGTTCTTC
TRBD1	TRBJ2-7	TRBV27	NA	CASRDRGRSYEQYF	TGTGCCAGCAGAGACAGGGGGAGATCCTACGAGCAGTACTTC
NA	TRBJ1-5	TRBV4-2	once	CASSHATGASNQPQHF	TGTGCCAGCAGCCATGCGACAGGTGCTAGCAATCAGCCCCAGCATTTT
NA	TRBJ2-5	TRBV12-3/TRBV12-4	few	CASSLDATTSRETQYF	TGTGCCAGCAGCTTAGATGCCACCACCTCGCGGGAGACCCAGTACTTC
NA	TRBJ2-6	TRBV6-1	many	CASRPHHSGANVLTF	TGTGCCAGCAGGCCCCACCACTCTGGGGCCAACGTCCTGACTTTC
NA	TRBJ2-3	TRBV6-5	many	CASSSGQSYADTQYF	TGTGCCAGCAGTTCTGGACAGAGCTATGCAGATACGCAGTATTTT
TRBD2	TRBJ2-3	TRBV12-3/TRBV12-4	NA	CANIPGGGTDTQYF	TGTGCCAACATCCCCGGGGGGGGGACAGATACGCAGTATTTT
NA	TRBJ2-1	TRBV12-3/TRBV12-4	NA	CASRERPLDNEQFF	TGTGCCAGCAGAGAGCGGCCCCTCGACAATGAGCAGTTCTTC
TRBD2	TRBJ2-7	TRBV7-2	NA	CASSPGTSGRIHEQYF	TGTGCCAGCAGCCCCGGGACTAGCGGGAGGATCCACGAGCAGTACTTC
TRBD1	TRBJ2-4	TRBV6-1	many	CASSEDGTGGPNIQYF	TGTGCCAGCAGTGAAGATGGGACAGGGGGCCCAAACATTCAGTACTTC
NA	TRBJ1-1	TRBV4-1	NA	CASSHRPSETEAFF	TGCGCCAGCAGCCACAGACCTTCGGAGACTGAAGCTTTCTTT
NA	TRBJ2-3	TRBV7-3	NA	CASSLTGYGSGTDTQYF	TGTGCCAGCAGCTTAACGGGGTACGGGAGCGGCACAGATACGCAGTATTTT
NA	TRBJ2-3	TRBV6-1	few	CASSTGRRGTDTQYF	TGTGCCAGCAGTACCGGGCGGAGGGGAACAGATACGCAGTATTTT
NA	TRBJ1-2	TRBV6-5	NA	CASSYSPFGGYTF	TGTGCCAGCAGTTACTCCCCTTTCGGGGGCTACACCTTC
NA	TRBJ2-3	TRBV25-1	many	CAIPGPKRTNTQYF	TGTGCCATTCCGGGACCCAAGAGGACAAATACGCAGTATTTT
NA	TRBJ1-2	TRBV6-1	NA	CASSEAPEAGGGYTF	TGTGCCAGCAGTGAAGCCCCCGAGGCAGGCGGGGGCTACACCTTC
TRBD2	TRBJ2-7	TRBV10-2	few	CASSRQRESSYEQYF	TGCGCCAGCAGTCGCCAGCGGGAGTCCTCCTACGAGCAGTACTTC
NA	TRBJ1-1	TRBV6-1	few	CASSEDLLEAFF	TGTGCCAGCAGTGAGGACTTACTTGAAGCTTTCTTT
TRBD2	TRBJ2-3	TRBV19	NA	CASTYGRSTDTQYF	TGTGCCAGTACCTACGGGAGGAGCACAGATACGCAGTATTTT
NA	TRBJ2-6	TRBV6-1	NA	CASSPGHGLAGANVLTF	TGTGCCAGCAGTCCGGGACACGGTTTGGCAGGGGCCAACGTCCTGACTTTC
TRBD1	TRBJ1-2	TRBV6-1	medium-sized	CASSPGQGNYGYTF	TGTGCCAGCAGTCCAGGACAGGGCAACTATGGCTACACCTTC
NA	TRBJ2-5	TRBV6-1	NA	CAGKGGRIPDTQYF	TGTGCGGGGAAGGGGGGGCGCATACCAGATACCCAGTACTTC
NA	TRBJ2-5	TRBV7-2	NA	CASSPQGRGETQYF	TGTGCCAGCAGCCCGCAGGGGCGGGGAGAGACCCAGTACTTC
NA	TRBJ2-1	TRBV27	medium-sized	CASSLGPPAYNEQFF	TGTGCCAGCAGTTTAGGACCACCAGCCTACAATGAGCAGTTCTTC
TRBD2	TRBJ2-3	TRBV6-1	NA	CASIRSSGSRDTQYF	TGTGCCAGCATCCGGTCTAGCGGGAGTAGAGATACGCAGTATTTT
NA	TRBJ2-4	TRBV6-8	NA	CASSVSCLSAEEIQYF	TGTGCCAGCAGCGTCTCGTGTTTGTCCGCCGAAGAGATTCAGTACTTC
NA	TRBJ2-5	TRBV7-2	NA	CARSSFAGANAQYF	TGTGCCCGCAGCTCATTCGCTGGAGCCAACGCCCAGTACTTC
NA	TRBJ2-3	TRBV27	few	CASSPGRGASGKDTQYF	TGTGCCAGCAGTCCGGGCCGAGGGGCCTCTGGGAAAGATACCCAGTATTTT
NA	TRBJ2-2	TRBV6-1	many	CASTPANTGELFF	TGTGCCAGCACCCCTGCGAACACCGGGGAGCTGTTTTTT
NA	TRBJ2-5	TRBV10-2	many	CASSEQGTEETQYF	TGCGCCAGCAGTGAGCAAGGTACCGAAGAGACCCAGTACTTC
NA	TRBJ1-2	TRBV6-5	many	CASSRDINYGYTF	TGTGCCAGCAGCCGGGACATAAACTATGGCTACACCTTC
TRBD2	TRBJ2-1	TRBV6-5	many	CASSYSGLAGVYNEQFF	TGTGCCAGCAGTTACTCGGGACTAGCGGGAGTCTACAATGAGCAGTTCTTC
NA	TRBJ2-5	TRBV27	NA	CASSPGRVGCEQETQYF	TGTGCCAGCAGTCCGGGCCGAGTGGGTTGTGAGCAAGAGACCCAGTACTTC
TRBD1	TRBJ2-6	TRBV6-4	medium-sized	CASSLTGGSGANVLTF	TGTGCCAGCAGTCTTACAGGGGGGTCTGGGGCCAACGTCCTGACTTTC
NA	TRBJ2-1	TRBV28	once	CASSPLLVGEQFF	TGTGCCAGCAGTCCCCTACTAGTTGGTGAGCAGTTCTTC
NA	TRBJ2-5	TRBV7-2	many	CASSFQGWQETQYF	TGTGCCAGCAGCTTCCAGGGATGGCAAGAGACCCAGTACTTC
NA	TRBJ1-2	TRBV9	NA	CASSVDPEGYGYTF	TGTGCCAGCAGCGTAGACCCCGAGGGCTATGGCTACACCTTC
TRBD2	TRBJ2-5	TRBV5-1	few	CASSLVGGIELETQYF	TGCGCCAGCAGCTTGGTGGGGGGGATTGAATTGGAGACCCAGTACTTC